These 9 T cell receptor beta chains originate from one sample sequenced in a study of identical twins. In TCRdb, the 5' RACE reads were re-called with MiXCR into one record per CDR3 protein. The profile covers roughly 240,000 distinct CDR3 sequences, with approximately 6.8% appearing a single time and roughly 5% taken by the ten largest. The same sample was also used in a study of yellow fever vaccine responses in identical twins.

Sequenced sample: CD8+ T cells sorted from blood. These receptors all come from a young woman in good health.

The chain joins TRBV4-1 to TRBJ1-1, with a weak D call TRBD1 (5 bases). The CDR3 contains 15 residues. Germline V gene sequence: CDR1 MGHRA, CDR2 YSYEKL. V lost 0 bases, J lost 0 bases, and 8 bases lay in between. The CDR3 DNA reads TGCGCCAGCAGCCAAGATGACAGCTTGAACACTGAAGCTTTCTTT. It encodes CASSQDDSLNTEAFF.

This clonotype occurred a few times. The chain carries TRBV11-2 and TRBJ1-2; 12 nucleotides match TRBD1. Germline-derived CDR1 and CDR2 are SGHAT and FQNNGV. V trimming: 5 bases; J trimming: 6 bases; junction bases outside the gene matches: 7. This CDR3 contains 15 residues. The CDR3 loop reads CASSPGTGGGDGYTF. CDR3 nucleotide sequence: TGTGCCAGCAGCCCCGGGACAGGGGGCGGTGATGGCTACACCTTC.

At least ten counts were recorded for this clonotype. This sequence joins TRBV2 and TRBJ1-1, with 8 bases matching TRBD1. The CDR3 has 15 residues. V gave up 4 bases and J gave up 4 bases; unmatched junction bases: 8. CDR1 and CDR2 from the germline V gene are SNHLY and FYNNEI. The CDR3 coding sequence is TGTGCCAGCAGTGTTGGGACAGGACGTCTCACTGAAGCTTTCTTT. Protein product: CASSVGTGRLTEAFF.

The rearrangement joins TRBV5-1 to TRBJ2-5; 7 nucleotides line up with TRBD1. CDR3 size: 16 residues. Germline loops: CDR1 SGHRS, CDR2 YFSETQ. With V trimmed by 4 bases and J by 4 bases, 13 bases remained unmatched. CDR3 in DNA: TGCGCCAGCAGCGGACGATATTCAACAGGGGCAGAGACCCAGTACTTC. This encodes CASSGRYSTGAETQYF.

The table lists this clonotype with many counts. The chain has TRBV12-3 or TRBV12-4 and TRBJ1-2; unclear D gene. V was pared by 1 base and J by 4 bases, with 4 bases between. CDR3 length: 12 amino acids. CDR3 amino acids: CASSLERYGYTF. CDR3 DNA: TGTGCCAGCAGTTTAGAACGCTATGGCTACACCTTC.

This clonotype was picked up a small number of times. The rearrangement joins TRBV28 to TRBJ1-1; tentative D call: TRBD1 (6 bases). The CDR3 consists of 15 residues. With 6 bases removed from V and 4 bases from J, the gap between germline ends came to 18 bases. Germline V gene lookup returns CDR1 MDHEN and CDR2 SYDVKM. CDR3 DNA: TGTGCCAGCAGACCCCTCCTGGGAGGGGGCACTGAAGCTTTCTTT. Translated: CASRPLLGGGTEAFF. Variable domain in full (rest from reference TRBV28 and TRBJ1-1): DVKVTQSSRYLVKRTGEKVFLECVQDMDHENMFWYRQDPGLGLRLIYFSYDVKMKEKGDIPEGYSVSREKKERFSLILESASTNQTSMYLCASRPLLGGGTEAFFGQGTRLTVV.

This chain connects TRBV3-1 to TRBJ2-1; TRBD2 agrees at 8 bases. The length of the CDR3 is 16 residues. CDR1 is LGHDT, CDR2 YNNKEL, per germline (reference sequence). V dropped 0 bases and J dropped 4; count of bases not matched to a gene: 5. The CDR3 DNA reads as TGTGCCAGCAGCCAAGAACGGGGGGGCATTTACAATGAGCAGTTCTTC. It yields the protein CASSQERGGIYNEQFF.

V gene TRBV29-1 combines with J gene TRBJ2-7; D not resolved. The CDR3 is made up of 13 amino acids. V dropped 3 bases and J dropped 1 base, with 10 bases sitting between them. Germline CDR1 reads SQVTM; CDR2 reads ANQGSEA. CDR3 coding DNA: TGCAGCGTTGAGTGGGAAGAATCCTACGAGCAGTACTTC. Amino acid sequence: CSVEWEESYEQYF.

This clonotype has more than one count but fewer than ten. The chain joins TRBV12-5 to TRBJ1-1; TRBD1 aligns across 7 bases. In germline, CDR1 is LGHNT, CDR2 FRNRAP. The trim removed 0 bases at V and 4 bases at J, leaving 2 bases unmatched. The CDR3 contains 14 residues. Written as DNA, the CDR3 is TGTGCTAGTGGTTTGGTACAGGGGATCACTGAAGCTTTCTTT. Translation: CASGLVQGITEAFF. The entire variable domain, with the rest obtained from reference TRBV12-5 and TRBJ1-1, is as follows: DARVTQTPRHKVTEMGQEVTMRCQPILGHNTVFWYRQTMMQGLELLAYFRNRAPLDDSGMPKDRFSAEMPDATLATLKIQPSEPRDSAVYFCASGLVQGITEAFFGQGTRLTVV.